These T cell receptor beta chains were read from a single sample in a study of blood T cell repertoires in COVID-19. Clones were read by immunoSEQ multiplex PCR, and TCRdb kept only the in-frame ones, dropping some. Among some 96,000 clones, roughly nine tenths were seen once, and the ten largest hold about 2.2%. Sequencing was performed on peripheral blood. Receptors were obtained from a man between 50 and 59 years old with active COVID-19. CDR3s include the opening cysteine and the closing phenylalanine or tryptophan. D genes are given only for firm matches. Only part of the rows carry a size: once, few, many, or a class if the clone is expanded.

clone size,D gene,J gene,V gene,CDR3 protein,CDR3 DNA
NA,TRBD2,TRBJ2-3,TRBV6-6,CASSFDRGRTSGRSTDTQYF,TGTGCCAGCAGCTTTGACAGGGGAAGGACTAGCGGGAGGAGCACAGATACGCAGTATTTT
NA,TRBD2,TRBJ2-3,TRBV29-1,CSVGGTSGRTSTDTQYF,TGCAGCGTTGGGGGGACTAGCGGGCGTACTAGCACAGATACGCAGTATTTT
NA,TRBD2,TRBJ2-5,TRBV9,CASSVAPVASGTQETQYF,TGTGCCAGCAGCGTAGCGCCGGTGGCTAGCGGGACCCAAGAGACCCAGTACTTC
NA,NA,TRBJ1-2,TRBV19,CASSPQGTVGYTF,TGTGCCAGTAGTCCGCAGGGTACGGTTGGCTACACCTTC
NA,NA,TRBJ1-3,TRBV6-1,CASSGRTAGVGSGNTIYF,TGTGCCAGCAGTGGCAGGACGGCCGGGGTTGGCTCTGGAAACACCATATATTTT
NA,NA,TRBJ1-6,TRBV2,CASSEVAESSYNSPLHF,TGTGCCAGCAGTGAAGTGGCGGAGAGCTCCTATAATTCACCCCTCCACTTT
NA,NA,TRBJ1-2,TRBV29-1,CSVVGLRNYGYTF,TGCAGCGTTGTGGGCCTTCGTAACTATGGCTACACCTTC
NA,TRBD2,TRBJ2-1,TRBV7-9,CASSPRSASGLMDEQFF,TGTGCCAGCAGCCCCCGGTCGGCTAGCGGCCTGATGGATGAGCAGTTCTTC
NA,TRBD1,TRBJ2-1,TRBV9,CASSGGQGSYNEQFF,TGTGCCAGCAGCGGGGGACAGGGCTCCTACAATGAGCAGTTCTTC
NA,TRBD2,TRBJ2-1,TRBV5-6,CASSLRLAGIYNEQFF,TGTGCCAGCAGCTTGAGGCTAGCGGGTATCTACAATGAGCAGTTCTTC
NA,NA,TRBJ1-6,TRBV12-3/TRBV12-4,CASSGGGGKPLHF,TGTGCCAGCAGTGGCGGGGGGGGAAAGCCCCTCCACTTT
NA,NA,TRBJ2-3,TRBV12-3/TRBV12-4,CASSSGRDTQYF,TGTGCCAGCAGTTCCGGCAGGGATACGCAGTATTTT
NA,TRBD1,TRBJ1-2,TRBV7-9,CASSLDGAGGSYGYTF,TGTGCCAGCAGCTTAGATGGAGCAGGGGGTAGCTATGGCTACACCTTC
few,NA,TRBJ1-2,TRBV29-1,CSVEGQVGYGYTF,TGCAGCGTTGAAGGCCAGGTTGGCTATGGCTACACCTTC
NA,NA,TRBJ1-1,TRBV9,CASSVGQLNTEAFF,TGTGCCAGCAGCGTAGGGCAGTTGAACACTGAAGCTTTCTTT
NA,NA,TRBJ1-1,TRBV7-9,CASSSTEMNTEAFF,TGTGCCAGCAGCTCGACAGAGATGAACACTGAAGCTTTCTTT
NA,NA,TRBJ1-1,TRBV6-5,CASSYEPGSGTEAFF,TGTGCCAGCAGTTACGAGCCGGGGTCGGGCACTGAAGCTTTCTTT
NA,NA,TRBJ1-6,TRBV6-5,CASPNAPGSSPLHF,TGTGCCAGCCCGAATGCCCCGGGAAGCTCACCCCTCCACTTT
NA,NA,TRBJ1-2,TRBV6-5,CASSNNYYGYTF,TGTGCCAGCAGTAATAATTACTATGGCTACACCTTC
once,TRBD2,TRBJ2-1,TRBV7-9,CASSLTRRTSGFSEQFF,TGTGCCAGCAGCTTAACACGACGGACTAGCGGGTTCAGTGAGCAGTTCTTC
NA,NA,TRBJ1-5,TRBV7-2,CASSPQGNQPQHF,TGTGCCAGCAGCCCTCAGGGGAACCAGCCCCAGCATTTT
NA,TRBD2,TRBJ2-1,TRBV11-2,CASSLRTSRYNEQFF,TGTGCCAGCAGCTTAAGGACTAGCAGGTACAATGAGCAGTTCTTC
NA,TRBD2,TRBJ2-3,TRBV29-1,CSVRTRLAPLKSYF,TGCAGCGTTCGGACACGACTAGCGCCTTTGAAGAGTTATTTT